The source of this T cell receptor (beta chain) is a study of T cells in Graves' hyperthyroidism and ophthalmopathy. About the research overall: Peripheral blood was obtained at initial diagnosis, preceding any treatment.

Trimming left V 3 bases short and J 4 bases short, with 21 bases between. This CDR3 region has 16 residues. Germline CDR1 GTSNPN, CDR2 SVGIG (reference sequence). This clonotype showed up many times. Its specificity is not known. TCR beta CDR3 region amplification was performed from RNA transcripts. When the TCR CDR3 underwent first-round RT-PCR, the HTBI primer set was used. Each CDR3 protein is one row after TCRdb ran MiXCR on the multiplex PCR reads. The sample contains under 350,000 distinct CDR3 sequences, around a sixth of which appear only once. Points from the study as a whole: The model identified upcoming ophthalmopathy a median approximately six months ahead of onset. Blood held most thyroid clonotypes expanded above 0.001 frequency.

V and J are TRBV30 and TRBJ1-2, with a possible D match to TRBD1 (5 bases). The source is a woman between 45 and 65 years old with Graves' hyperthyroidism. The sequencing input was blood. CDR3 amino acids: CAWRPSSRDYLYGYTF. The CDR3 nucleotides read TGTGCCTGGAGACCCAGTTCGCGGGACTACCTCTATGGCTACACCTTC.